The 15 T cell receptor beta chains below all came from one sample that was sequenced in a study of Graves' ophthalmopathy and Graves' hyperthyroidism. The sequenced template was RNA, covering the TCR beta CDR3 region. Second-round multiplex PCR came after first-round RT-PCR with HTBI primers. A single record per CDR3 protein comes from TCRdb applying MiXCR to the multiplex PCR reads. The sample lists 600,000 to 650,000 distinct CDR3 sequences, about a fifth occurring once. Input material: peripheral blood. All receptors derive from a woman aged 18-30 years with stable Graves' hyperthyroidism. Some clones in this sample may be carry-over from other donors' samples.

The V gene is TRBV9, the J gene TRBJ1-6; 9 bases fit TRBD1. This CDR3 has 14 residues. CDR1 SGDLS and CDR2 YYNGEE come from the germline V gene. Germline trimming cut 0 bases from V and 11 bases from J; bases unmatched to any gene: 3. DNA for the CDR3: TGTGCCAGCAGCGTAGCGGGACAGGGTGCACCCCTCCACTTT. This translates into CASSVAGQGAPLHF.

This chain links TRBV6-1 with TRBJ2-6; 10 positions match TRBD2. The CDR3 loop spans 17 amino acids. J lost 0 bases, V lost 9 bases, and 8 bases had no gene match. Looked up from germline, CDR1 is MNHNS and CDR2 is SASEGT. For the CDR3, the DNA is TGTGCCAGTACCAGACTAGCGGGCGACTCTGGGGCCAACGTCCTGACTTTC. It yields the protein CASTRLAGDSGANVLTF.

To note about this clonotype: A single base separates this from a much larger clone, so it may be a read error. The gene calls are TRBV27 and TRBJ1-2, with D tentatively TRBD1 (6 bases). This CDR3 is built from 15 residues. The germline V gene has CDR1 MNHEY and CDR2 SMNVEV (reference sequence). The V end was cut by 3 bases, the J end by 4 bases, with 15 bases between. CDR3 nucleotide sequence: TGTGCCAGCAGTTTTTCGGACGGGGGGCTCTATGGCTACACCTTC. Its protein is CASSFSDGGLYGYTF.

About this clonotype: A single base separates this from a much larger clone, so it may be a read error. The J gene is TRBJ1-1, the V gene TRBV7-6; D is undetermined. There are 14 residues in the CDR3. Germline V gene lookup returns CDR1 SGHVS and CDR2 FNYEAQ. Here the CDR3 DNA reads TGTGCCAGCAACATTTGTGGTGGGAACAATGAAGCTTTCTTT. Amino acids: CASNICGGNNEAFF. The full variable domain, rest sourced from reference TRBV7-6 and TRBJ1-1, is GAGVSQSPRYKVTKRGQDVALRCDPISGHVSLYWYRQALGQGPEFLTYFNYEAQQDKSGLPNDRFSAERPEGSISTLTIQRTEQRDSAMYRCASNICGGNNEAFFGQGTRLTVV.

This clonotype came up many times. V usage is TRBV20-1 and J usage is TRBJ1-5; the match to TRBD1 covers 8 bases. Germline V lookup: CDR1 DFQATT, CDR2 SNEGSKA (reference sequence). This CDR3 is 13 amino acids long. J lost 5 bases, V lost 2 bases, and 2 bases had no gene match. The CDR3 spells CSARLQGDQPQHF. In DNA form, the CDR3 reads TGCAGTGCTAGACTACAGGGGGATCAGCCCCAGCATTTT.

The sample holds many counts of this clonotype. The rearrangement uses TRBV12-3 or TRBV12-4 and TRBJ2-7; D gene uncertain. The CDR3 contains 12 residues. Trimming took 7 bases from V and 3 from J, leaving 10 bases between them. DNA of the CDR3: TGTGCCAGCACCTCTCAGCTCTACGAGCAGTACTTC. This codes for CASTSQLYEQYF.

The table lists this clonotype with many counts. The chain uses TRBV6-2 or TRBV6-3 and TRBJ2-2; 10 bases fit TRBD2. Trimming at V came to 0 bases and at J to 9 bases, leaving 7 bases not matched to a gene. The germline CDR1 and CDR2 sequences are MNHEY and SVGEGT. The CDR3 loop spans 16 amino acids. This chain's CDR3 is CASSYSRASGGRELFF. The DNA of the CDR3 is TGTGCCAGCAGTTACTCGAGGGCTAGCGGGGGCCGGGAGCTGTTTTTT.

This clonotype was seen repeatedly, ten times or more. V is TRBV28 and J is TRBJ2-7, with 8 bases lining up with TRBD2. Germline CDR1 is MDHEN and CDR2 is SYDVKM. The J segment lost 0 bases and the V segment lost 4 bases, leaving 5 bases of the junction unmatched. The CDR3 runs to 15 residues. The CDR3 DNA is TGTGCCAGCAGTTCACTTAGCGGGATCTCCTACGAGCAGTACTTC. Amino acid sequence: CASSSLSGISYEQYF.

This clonotype was observed many times. The chain couples TRBV24-1 to TRBJ2-7, with 9 bases matching TRBD1. J was trimmed by 4 bases and V by 5 bases; bases with no gene match: 5. Germline V CDR1 and CDR2: KGHDR, SFDVKD. This CDR3 spans 14 amino acids. CDR3 nucleotides: TGTGCCACCAGTGGGACAGGGGTCCTGTACGAGCAGTACTTC. It translates to CATSGTGVLYEQYF.

This clonotype has ten or more counts. The CDR3 nucleotides read TGCGCCAGCAGCTTGGATCCGGGACAGGGATATGGCTACACCTTC. Its translation is CASSLDPGQGYGYTF. V usage is TRBV5-1 and J usage is TRBJ1-2; 9 bases map to TRBD1. The V gene end was trimmed by 0 bases and the J gene end by 5 bases; junction bases not matched to a gene: 5. The CDR3 extends over 15 amino acids. Looked up from germline, CDR1 is SGHRS and CDR2 is YFSETQ.

This rearrangement joins TRBV12-3 or TRBV12-4 to TRBJ2-7; 13 nucleotides line up with TRBD2. V lost 5 bases, J lost 3 bases, and 4 bases stayed unmatched. The CDR3 spans 15 residues. The CDR3 sequence: CASSPGLAGFYEQYF. The CDR3 nucleotides read TGTGCCAGCAGTCCGGGACTAGCGGGATTCTACGAGCAGTACTTC.

This clonotype turned up a few times. The chain joins TRBV6-1 to TRBJ1-1; the D gene is possibly TRBD1 (6 bases). The V gene's germline CDR1 is MNHNS and CDR2 SASEGT. The CDR3 spans 13 residues. Trimming pared 7 bases from V and 2 bases from J, leaving 11 bases between. CDR3 loop: CASKYRENTEAFF. The CDR3 DNA reads TGTGCCAGCAAATACAGGGAAAACACTGAAGCTTTCTTT.

This clonotype occurred many times. The rearrangement joins TRBV20-1 to TRBJ2-7; possibly TRBD1 for D (8 bases). The CDR3 is made up of 13 amino acids. The V and J ends lost 7 bases and 4 bases respectively, with 17 bases between them. Germline V gene sequence: CDR1 DFQATT, CDR2 SNEGSKA (reference sequence). Here the CDR3 reads CSVYRGGRYEQYF. The DNA of the CDR3 is TGCAGTGTTTACAGGGGGGGGAGATACGAGCAGTACTTC.

This clonotype has a count of ten or more. V usage is TRBV6-5 and J usage is TRBJ2-7; 8 bases match TRBD1. The CDR3 consists of 12 residues. The J segment lost 3 bases and the V segment lost 6 bases, leaving 1 base of the junction unmatched. Germline CDR1 is MNHEY and CDR2 is SVGAGI. This CDR3 reads CASRQGDYEQYF. Written as DNA, the CDR3 is TGTGCCAGCAGACAGGGGGACTACGAGCAGTACTTC.

The rearrangement links TRBV4-1 to TRBJ2-7, with D perhaps matching TRBD2 (5 bases). Per germline, CDR1 MGHRA and CDR2 YSYEKL. The CDR3 runs to 13 residues. V was pared by 4 bases and J by 3 bases, with 10 bases between. The CDR3 DNA reads TGCGCCAGCAGCCCGGACTCCTTCTACGAGCAGTACTTC. Protein: CASSPDSFYEQYF.